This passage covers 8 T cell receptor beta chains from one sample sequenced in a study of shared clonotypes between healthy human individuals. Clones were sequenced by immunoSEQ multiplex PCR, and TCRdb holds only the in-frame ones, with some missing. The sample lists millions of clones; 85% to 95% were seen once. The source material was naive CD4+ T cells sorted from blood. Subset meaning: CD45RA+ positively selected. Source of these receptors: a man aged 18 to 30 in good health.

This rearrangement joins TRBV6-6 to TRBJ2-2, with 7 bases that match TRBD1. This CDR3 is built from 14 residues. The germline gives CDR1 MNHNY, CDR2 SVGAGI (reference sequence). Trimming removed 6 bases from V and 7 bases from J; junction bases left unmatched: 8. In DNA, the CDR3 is TGTGCCAGCAGGGGACAGTTCGAGGGCGGGGAGCTGTTTTTT. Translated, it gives CASRGQFEGGELFF.

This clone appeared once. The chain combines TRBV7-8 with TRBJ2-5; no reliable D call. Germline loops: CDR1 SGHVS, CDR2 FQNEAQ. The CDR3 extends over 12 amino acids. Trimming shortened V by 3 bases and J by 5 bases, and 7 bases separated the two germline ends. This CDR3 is CASSFGFETQYF. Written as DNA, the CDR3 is TGTGCCAGCAGCTTTGGTTTTGAGACCCAGTACTTC. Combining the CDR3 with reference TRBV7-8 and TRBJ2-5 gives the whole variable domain GAGVSQSPRYKVAKRGQDVALRCDPISGHVSLFWYQQALGQGPEFLTYFQNEAQLDKSGLPSDRFFAERPEGSVSTLKIQRTQQEDSAVYLCASSFGFETQYFGPGTRLLVL.

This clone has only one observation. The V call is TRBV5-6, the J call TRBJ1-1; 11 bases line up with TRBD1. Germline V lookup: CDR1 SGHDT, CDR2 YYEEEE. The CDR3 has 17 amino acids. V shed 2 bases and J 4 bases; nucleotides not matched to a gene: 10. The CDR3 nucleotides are TGTGCCAGCAGCTTTTGGACAGGGGGCTCGAGAAGCACTGAAGCTTTCTTT. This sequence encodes CASSFWTGGSRSTEAFF.

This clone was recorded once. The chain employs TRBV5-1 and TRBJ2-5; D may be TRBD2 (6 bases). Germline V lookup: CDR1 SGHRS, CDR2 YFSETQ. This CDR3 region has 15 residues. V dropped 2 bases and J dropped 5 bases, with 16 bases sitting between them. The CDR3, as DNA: TGCGCCAGCAGCTTTGAGGGCGGGGTGAGGGAGACCCAGTACTTC. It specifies CASSFEGGVRETQYF.

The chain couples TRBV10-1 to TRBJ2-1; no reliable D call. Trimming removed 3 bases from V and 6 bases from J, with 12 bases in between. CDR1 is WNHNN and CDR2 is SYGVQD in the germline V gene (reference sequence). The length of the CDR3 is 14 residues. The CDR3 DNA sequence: TGCGCCAGCAGTGAAACCTGGGCCAGCAATGAGCAGTTCTTC. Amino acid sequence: CASSETWASNEQFF.

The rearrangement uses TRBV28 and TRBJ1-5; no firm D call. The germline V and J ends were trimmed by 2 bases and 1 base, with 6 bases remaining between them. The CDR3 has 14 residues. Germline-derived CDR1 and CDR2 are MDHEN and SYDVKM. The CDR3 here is CASSLGISNQPQHF. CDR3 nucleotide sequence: TGTGCCAGCAGTTTAGGGATCAGCAATCAGCCCCAGCATTTT.

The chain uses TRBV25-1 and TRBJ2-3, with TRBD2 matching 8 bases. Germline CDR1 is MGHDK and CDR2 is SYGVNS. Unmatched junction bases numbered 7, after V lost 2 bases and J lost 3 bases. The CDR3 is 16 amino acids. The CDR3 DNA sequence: TGTGCCAGCAGTGAAAGGGCAGCGGGGGTAACAGATACGCAGTATTTT. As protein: CASSERAAGVTDTQYF.

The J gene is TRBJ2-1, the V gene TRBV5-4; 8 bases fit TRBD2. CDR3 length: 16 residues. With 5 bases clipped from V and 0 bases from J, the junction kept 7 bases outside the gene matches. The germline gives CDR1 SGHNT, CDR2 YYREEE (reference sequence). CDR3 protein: CASRPLAGGSYNEQFF. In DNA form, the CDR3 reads TGTGCCAGCAGGCCCCTGGCGGGGGGCTCCTACAATGAGCAGTTCTTC.